One sample yielded the 9 T cell receptor beta chains listed below, sequenced in a study of blood T cell repertoires in COVID-19. Only in-frame clones appear in the TCRdb table, and some are missing; sequencing was by immunoSEQ multiplex PCR. Found here are about 270,000 clones, approximately 86% of them singletons; the top ten hold around 13%. The material sequenced was peripheral blood. Source of these receptors: a woman aged 70-85 years with COVID-19, enrolled during active disease.

CDR3 bases: TGTGCCAGTAGCCCCGGACAGGGGCCCATGAACACTGAAGCTTTCTTT. It codes for CASSPGQGPMNTEAFF. V and J are TRBV19 and TRBJ1-1; 9 nucleotides align to TRBD1. The junction had 8 bases not matched to a gene; V was cut back by 6 bases and J by 0 bases. Per germline, CDR1 LNHDA and CDR2 SQIVND (reference sequence). The CDR3 runs to 16 residues. Filled out from reference TRBV19 and TRBJ1-1, the complete variable domain reads DGGITQSPKYLFRKEGQNVTLSCEQNLNHDAMYWYRQDPGQGLRLIYYSQIVNDFQKGDIAEGYSVSREKKESFPLTVTSAQKNPTAFYLCASSPGQGPMNTEAFFGQGTRLTVV.

This clone was observed a few times. The chain has TRBV3-1 (or the pseudogene TRBV3-2) and TRBJ1-1, with 7 bases matching TRBD1. With 4 bases clipped from V and 8 bases from J, the junction kept 7 bases outside the gene matches. This CDR3 has 13 amino acids. Germline V gene sequence: CDR1 LGHDT, CDR2 YNNKEL (reference sequence). CDR3: CASSLLGTAEAFF. In DNA, the CDR3 is TGTGCCAGCAGCCTTCTCGGGACAGCCGAAGCTTTCTTT.

The rearrangement uses TRBV11-3 and TRBJ2-1; TRBD1 matches at 10 bases. With V trimmed by 8 bases and J by 13 bases, 11 bases remained unmatched. The CDR3 loop spans 13 amino acids. From germline, CDR1 is SGHNT and CDR2 YENEEA. The CDR3 bases are TGTGCCAGCGCCGGGACAGGGGCTCCCCGTCAGTTCTTC. Translated: CASAGTGAPRQFF.

The J gene is TRBJ2-4, the V gene TRBV19, with D perhaps matching TRBD1 (6 bases). Germline loops: CDR1 LNHDA, CDR2 SQIVND (reference sequence). CDR3 size: 14 residues. Trimming took off 4 bases at V and 5 bases at J, with 12 bases between the two ends. This chain's CDR3 is CASSTLTGQNIQYF. The CDR3 coding sequence is TGTGCCAGTAGTACTCTGACAGGACAAAACATTCAGTACTTC.

V and J are TRBV7-8 and TRBJ1-6, with a possible D match to TRBD1 (6 bases). The CDR3 runs to 16 residues. Germline-derived CDR1 and CDR2 are SGHVS and FQNEAQ. Trimming cost V 2 bases and J 2 bases, with 10 bases left between them. The DNA of the CDR3 is TGTGCCAGCAGCTTACAGGGGTCCGCCTATAATTCACCCCTCCACTTT. Translated, it gives CASSLQGSAYNSPLHF. The full variable domain, rest sourced from reference TRBV7-8 and TRBJ1-6, is GAGVSQSPRYKVAKRGQDVALRCDPISGHVSLFWYQQALGQGPEFLTYFQNEAQLDKSGLPSDRFFAERPEGSVSTLKIQRTQQEDSAVYLCASSLQGSAYNSPLHFGNGTRLTVT.

This clone has just one count. The chain uses TRBV27 and TRBJ2-1; TRBD2 aligns across 8 bases. V was pared by 7 bases and J by 6 bases, with 5 bases of the junction left unmatched. Germline CDR1 MNHEY, CDR2 SMNVEV (reference sequence). This CDR3 spans 13 amino acids. In nucleotides, the CDR3 is TGTGCCAGCACTCACGGGGGGGGCAATGAGCAGTTCTTC. Protein product: CASTHGGGNEQFF.

The CDR3 DNA reads TGTGCCAGCAGCCAACAATCATCTGGGGCCAACGTCCTGACTTTC. Translation gives CASSQQSSGANVLTF. This chain uses TRBV5-6 with TRBJ2-6; D remains ambiguous. The germline CDR1 and CDR2 sequences are SGHDT and YYEEEE. V gave up 4 bases and J gave up 1 base, with 9 bases separating them. This CDR3 is 15 amino acids long.

The V gene is TRBV9, the J gene TRBJ2-2; 7 bases align to TRBD2. This CDR3 has 16 residues. V trimming: 0 bases; J trimming: 3 bases; junction bases outside the gene matches: 5. Per germline, CDR1 SGDLS and CDR2 YYNGEE. The CDR3 nucleotides are TGTGCCAGCAGCGTAGAGGCTAGCGGTTACACCGGGGAGCTGTTTTTT. It yields the protein CASSVEASGYTGELFF.

This chain joins TRBV18 and TRBJ1-2, with a tentative D call TRBD1 (5 bases). The V and J ends lost 2 bases and 4 bases respectively, with 14 bases between them. The CDR3 totals 15 residues. Germline assignment: CDR1 KGHSH and CDR2 LQKENI. The CDR3, as DNA: TGTGCCAGCTCACCAAGTACCAGGGCAAGCTATGGCTACACCTTC. Translated: CASSPSTRASYGYTF.